This T cell receptor (beta chain) stems from a study of blood T cell repertoires in COVID-19. Study-level information: Acute-phase and convalescent COVID-19 samples originated in the United States, Italy and Spain. PBMCs, B-cell-depleted T cells, or T cells were the source of the cDNA or gDNA that made up the material.

As processed by the authors: Amplification from reference gene primers served as the basis for estimated nucleated cell counts. Clones were read by immunoSEQ multiplex PCR, and TCRdb kept only the in-frame ones, dropping some. V, J and clone size reflect that table, while D and trimming were determined from the DNA. This sample carries about 110,000 clones, around four fifths of them seen once, and the ten largest clones take 4% to 4.5%. The ends lost 5 bases at V and 8 bases at J; junction bases unmatched: 13. This CDR3 has 16 amino acids. The V gene's germline CDR1 is SGHAT and CDR2 FQNNGV. In its sample, this clone was seen a few times.

The chain uses TRBV11-2 and TRBJ1-4; TRBD1 aligns across 8 bases. Sequenced: peripheral blood. This clonotype originated in a woman between 70 and 85 years old with acute or convalescent COVID-19. The CDR3 protein is CASSLRGADRAEKLFF. The CDR3 nucleotides are TGTGCCAGCAGCCTCAGGGGGGCGGACAGGGCCGAAAAACTGTTTTTT.